One T cell receptor beta chain is described in this entry. The antigen it recognizes is unknown. One base away there is no much larger clone; base qualities are not given. V gives up 5 bases and J gives up 0 bases, and the segment between their germline ends measures 8 bases. Including the terminal cysteine and phenylalanine, the CDR3 comprises 13 residues. Just the 39-base CDR3 DNA is kept, in frame starting at base 1. The CDR1 and CDR2 encoded by the germline V gene (reference sequence) are MNHEY and SMNVEV. TCRbeta CDR3 regions were amplified from genomic DNA by means of the immunoSEQ Assay, a bias-controlled multiplex PCR. The authors' analysis ran thus. The number of nucleated cells in each sample was estimated by amplification of reference gene primers within the assay. To quantify the absolute abundance of each unique TCRbeta CDR3 rearrangement, sequence reads were collapsed and filtered. For each sample, productive Simpson clonality was calculated by taking the square root of Simpson's diversity index across productive rearrangements. The source is immuneACCESS, and TCRdb retained only in-frame sequences with V and J called. Part of the clones is not carried over; for the studies checked, unresolved V genes explain less than half of this, and the remainder is unexplained. V, J and clone size derive from that table, while D and trimming were established from the DNA sequence. Counted in this sample were about 64,000 clones; about 88% of them appeared once. The ten largest clones represent around a tenth of the sample.

This entry comes from a study of blood T cell repertoires in COVID-19 (dated by TCRdb to the early 2020s). As for the study more broadly: Collaborator samples came from the United States, Italy and Spain and covered acute and convalescent phases of COVID-19. Deeply sampled blood TCRbeta repertoires from subjects exposed to, actively infected with, or recovered from COVID-19 were included in the dataset. Sample metadata almost always included a de-identified subject ID, COVID-19 status, age in years and sex. A freely available public database, intended as a resource for researchers studying the immune response to SARS-CoV-2, is where the repertoires were released. The prospective study material was composed of cDNA or gDNA derived from T cells, B-cell-depleted T cells, or PBMCs. Samples were obtained from the ongoing ImmuneRACE study (first 160 participants) and from 1,000 to 1,500 subjects provided by 6 global collaborators. HLA class I and class II types, where available, came from metadata supplied by the sample provider rather than from assay-based typing.

Paper-wide results and their limitations: The quantity of clinical and demographic metadata differed by source and by participant and was supplied without curation.

Participants in the prospective study were aged roughly 18 to 89 years, lived in about two dozen United States geographic areas, and enrolled through a virtual design. In the prospective study, cohorts were assigned on the basis of participant-reported clinical history obtained from a screening survey and a study questionnaire. ImmuneRACE Cohort 3 recovered participants were defined by two consecutive negative NP/OP PCR tests, healthcare professional clearance, or symptom resolution. Each participant in the prospective study had whole blood, serum and a nasopharyngeal or oropharyngeal swab collected by mobile phlebotomists. Prospective study participants could optionally give additional blood draws and questionnaires over an approximately 2-month period. Prospective study blood samples were shipped either frozen or at room temperature before DNA extraction.

The rearranged chain carries TRBV27 and TRBJ2-7, with a weak D call of TRBD2 (5 bases match). The TCR comes from a middle-aged woman who had recovered from COVID-19. Input material: PBMCs or T cells enriched from blood (not recorded which). For the CDR3, the sequence is CASSLRGSYEQYF. The sequenced DNA is TGTGCCAGCAGTCTCCGGGGCTCCTACGAGCAGTACTTC.